This T cell receptor (beta chain) was profiled in a study of blood T cell repertoires in COVID-19. Germline-derived CDR1 and CDR2 are LGHDT and YNNKEL (reference sequence). V dropped 8 bases and J dropped 10; count of bases not matched to a gene: 8. This CDR3 has 13 amino acids. This table comes from immunoSEQ multiplex PCR, and its TCRdb copy is limited to in-frame clones, with some not included. The table has about 110,000 clones, roughly four fifths seen once. This clone has only a few counts. The J gene is TRBJ1-6, the V gene TRBV3-1 (or the pseudogene TRBV3-2); TRBD1 aligns across 7 bases. This clonotype was obtained from a man older than 75 with COVID-19, enrolled during active disease. Sequencing used peripheral blood. The CDR3 loop is CASRRQGGSPLHF. CDR3 DNA: TGTGCCAGCCGTCGACAGGGTGGGTCACCCCTCCACTTT.